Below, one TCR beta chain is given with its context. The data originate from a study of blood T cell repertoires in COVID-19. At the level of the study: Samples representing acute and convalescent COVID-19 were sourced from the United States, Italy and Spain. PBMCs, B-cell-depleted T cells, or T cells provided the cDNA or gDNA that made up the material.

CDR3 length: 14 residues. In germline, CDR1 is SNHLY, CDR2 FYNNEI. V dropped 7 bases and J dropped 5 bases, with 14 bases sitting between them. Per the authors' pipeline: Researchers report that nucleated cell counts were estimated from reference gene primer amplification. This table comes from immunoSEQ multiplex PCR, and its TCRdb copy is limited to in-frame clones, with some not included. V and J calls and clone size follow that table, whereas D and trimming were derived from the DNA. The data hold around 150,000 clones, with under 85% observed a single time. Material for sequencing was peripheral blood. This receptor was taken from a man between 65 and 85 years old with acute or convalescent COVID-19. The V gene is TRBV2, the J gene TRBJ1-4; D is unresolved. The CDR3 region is CASKVTQQNEKLFF. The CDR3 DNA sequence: TGTGCCAGCAAAGTCACACAGCAAAATGAAAAACTGTTTTTT.